This T cell receptor (beta chain) was sequenced during a study of blood T cell repertoires in COVID-19. On the study more broadly: T cells, B-cell-depleted T cells, or PBMCs supplied cDNA or gDNA.

Per the original methods: Amplified reference gene primers provided the basis for estimating nucleated cell counts. Assay used: immunoSEQ multiplex PCR; TCRdb lists only in-frame clones, some missing. V and J calls and clone size are copied from that table; D and trimming were computed from the DNA. The table lists 150,000 or so clones, about four fifths of them singletons, with around 2.7% in the top ten. With V trimmed by 5 bases and J by 10 bases, 6 bases remained unmatched. This CDR3 contains 13 residues. CDR1 is LNHDA, CDR2 SQIVND, per germline (reference sequence). The gene calls are TRBV19 and TRBJ1-5; 9 nucleotides line up with TRBD1. The TCR was taken from a woman over 75 with acute or convalescent COVID-19. Material: peripheral blood. The CDR3 DNA reads TGTGCCAGTAGTCCCGGGACAGGGACCCCCCAGCATTTT. This gives the protein CASSPGTGTPQHF.